Shown below are 8 T cell receptor beta chains from a single sample sequenced in a study of cytomegalovirus exposure and HLA in healthy donors. Both 60 Vbeta primers and 13 Jbeta primers went into the PCR. Using immunoSEQ multiplex PCR, the repertoire was profiled, and TCRdb retains in-frame clones only, with some absent. Among about 150,000 clones listed, about four fifths were seen once. Material for sequencing was PBMCs. These receptors were obtained from a man in his fifties or sixties in good health and CMV-seropositive.

V and J are TRBV7-9 and TRBJ2-7; D is possibly TRBD1 (6 bases). Germline CDR1 and CDR2: SEHNR and FQNEAQ (reference sequence). V lost 3 bases to trimming and J lost 6 bases, with 9 bases between them. The CDR3 loop spans 12 amino acids. The CDR3, as DNA: TGTGCCAGCAGCTTTGCAGGGGTCGAGCAGTACTTC. It is translated as CASSFAGVEQYF.

V is TRBV9 and J is TRBJ2-5; tentative D call: TRBD2 (6 bases). The CDR3 loop spans 13 amino acids. Trimming cost V 4 bases and J 1 base, with 8 bases left between them. The V gene's germline CDR1 is SGDLS and CDR2 YYNGEE. The CDR3 coding sequence is TGTGCCAGCAGCCGGGACTCCCAAGAGACCCAGTACTTC. Amino acids: CASSRDSQETQYF.

The genes are TRBV7-9 and TRBJ2-7; 11 bases are shared with TRBD2. The CDR3 length is 17 residues. Germline CDR1 SEHNR, CDR2 FQNEAQ (reference sequence). The V and J ends lost 5 bases and 4 bases, in that order; junction bases with no gene match: 13. CDR3 bases: TGTGCCAGCAGCCTAAAGGGTAGCGGGAGGGGTCGGTACGAGCAGTACTTC. Translation gives CASSLKGSGRGRYEQYF.

V gene TRBV27 combines with J gene TRBJ2-7; D possibly corresponds to TRBD1 (5 bases). V dropped 1 base and J dropped 2 bases, with 9 bases sitting between them. This CDR3 is 14 amino acids long. In germline, CDR1 is MNHEY, CDR2 SMNVEV (reference sequence). The CDR3 protein is CASSLWGKTYEQYF. CDR3 bases: TGTGCCAGCAGTTTATGGGGCAAAACCTACGAGCAGTACTTC.

V is TRBV5-4 and J is TRBJ1-1; the match to TRBD1 covers 8 bases. J lost 5 bases, V lost 1 base, and 4 bases had no gene match. This CDR3 has 14 residues. CDR1 and CDR2 from the germline V gene are SGHNT and YYREEE (reference sequence). CDR3 residues: CASSLQGAETEAFF. DNA for the CDR3: TGTGCCAGCAGCTTGCAGGGGGCGGAAACTGAAGCTTTCTTT.

The sample holds one count of this clone. The gene calls are TRBV11-2 and TRBJ2-7; 8 bases fit TRBD2. Germline CDR1 and CDR2: SGHAT and FQNNGV. There are 17 residues in the CDR3. Trimming removed 0 bases from V and 1 base from J; junction bases left unmatched: 8. The CDR3 here is CASSLEVLAGDSYEQYF. The CDR3 region has the DNA TGTGCCAGCAGCTTAGAGGTGCTAGCGGGCGATTCCTACGAGCAGTACTTC.

The genes are TRBV2 and TRBJ1-2; 8 nucleotides agree with TRBD1. J lost 5 bases, V lost 7 bases, and 12 bases had no gene match. There are 15 residues in the CDR3. Germline CDR1 SNHLY, CDR2 FYNNEI. CDR3 sequence reads: CASNGRGLHPYGYTF. The DNA for the CDR3 is TGTGCCAGCAACGGCAGGGGGCTACACCCTTATGGCTACACCTTC. The whole variable domain, filled in from reference TRBV2 and TRBJ1-2, reads EPEVTQTPSHQVTQMGQEVILRCVPISNHLYFYWYRQILGQKVEFLVSFYNNEISEKSEIFDDQFSVERPDGSNFTLKIRSTKLEDSAMYFCASNGRGLHPYGYTFGSGTRLTVV.

The rearrangement uses TRBV5-8 and TRBJ1-1; 7 bases are a match to TRBD1. Germline CDR1 and CDR2: SGHTS and YDEGEE. The CDR3 covers 14 residues. V gave up 2 bases and J gave up 5 bases; unmatched junction bases: 6. CDR3 protein: CASSFRQGWTEAFF. The CDR3 DNA is TGTGCCAGCAGCTTTAGACAGGGATGGACTGAAGCTTTCTTT.